This entry lists 29 T cell receptor beta chains sequenced from one sample in a study of cytomegalovirus exposure and HLA in healthy donors. Here immunoSEQ multiplex PCR was the method, and the copy in TCRdb shows in-frame clones only, minus some. The sample has around 110,000 clones, 88% seen once; the top ten hold about 2%. The material sequenced was PBMCs. Every receptor here comes from a young woman in good health and CMV-seropositive.

The chain carries TRBV2 and TRBJ2-2; D gene ambiguous. The CDR3 consists of 15 residues. Germline V gene sequence: CDR1 SNHLY, CDR2 FYNNEI. V lost 1 base and J lost 1, with 7 bases in between. The CDR3 protein is CASSEGQLNTGELFF. The DNA for the CDR3 is TGTGCCAGCAGTGAAGGGCAGTTGAACACCGGGGAGCTGTTTTTT.

This clone was seen only a few times. This chain connects TRBV19 to TRBJ1-6; D unclear. The germline CDR1 and CDR2 sequences are LNHDA and SQIVND (reference sequence). The CDR3 loop spans 15 amino acids. Trimming stripped 7 bases from V and 8 bases from J, with 18 bases between. The CDR3 DNA follows: TGTGCCAGTAAGACGCGGGATATGGTCTATTCACCCCTCCACTTT. Translated, it gives CASKTRDMVYSPLHF.

This sequence joins TRBV15 and TRBJ2-7, with 7 bases fitting TRBD2. The CDR3 consists of 13 residues. The V gene's germline CDR1 is LNHNV and CDR2 YYDKDF (reference sequence). V trimming: 5 bases; J trimming: 3 bases; junction bases outside the gene matches: 4. CDR3 amino acids: CATSGGGNYEQYF. CDR3 DNA sequence: TGTGCCACCAGCGGGGGGGGGAACTACGAGCAGTACTTC. Full variable domain (outside the CDR3, taken from reference TRBV15 and TRBJ2-7): DAMVIQNPRYQVTQFGKPVTLSCSQTLNHNVMYWYQQKSSQAPKLLFHYYDKDFNNEADTPDNFQSRRPNTSFCFLDIRSPGLGDTAMYLCATSGGGNYEQYFGPGTRLTVT.

The chain uses TRBV18 and TRBJ1-6; 8 nucleotides match TRBD1. The CDR3 loop spans 16 amino acids. CDR1 and CDR2 from the germline V gene are KGHSH and LQKENI. V dropped 3 bases and J dropped 10; count of bases not matched to a gene: 11. The CDR3 is CASSPTGAQSGSPLHF. The CDR3, as DNA: TGTGCCAGCTCACCGACAGGGGCCCAGTCCGGATCACCCCTCCACTTT. The variable domain in full, completed from reference TRBV18 and TRBJ1-6, reads NAGVMQNPRHLVRRRGQEARLRCSPMKGHSHVYWYRQLPEEGLKFMVYLQKENIIDESGMPKERFSAEFPKEGPSILRIQQVVRGDSAAYFCASSPTGAQSGSPLHFGNGTRLTVT.

The CDR3, as DNA: TGTGCCAGCAGTGGAGGGCTCACTGGAAACACCATATATTTT. Translation: CASSGGLTGNTIYF. The chain recombines TRBV28 with TRBJ1-3, with D hard to call. V lost 5 bases and J 2 bases, leaving 10 bases between the germline ends. CDR1 is MDHEN, CDR2 SYDVKM, per germline. CDR3 length: 14 amino acids.

This clone was counted once. The chain joins TRBV9 to TRBJ1-4; no definite D call. CDR3 length: 14 residues. CDR1 and CDR2 from the germline V gene are SGDLS and YYNGEE. The ends were cut back, 2 bases at V and 7 bases at J, with 12 bases in the middle. The CDR3 region has the DNA TGTGCCAGCAGCGTTGGAGGGATCGGTGAAAAACTGTTTTTT. Translating gives CASSVGGIGEKLFF.

The chain couples TRBV2 to TRBJ2-1; 11 nucleotides agree with TRBD2. The germline gives CDR1 SNHLY, CDR2 FYNNEI. The CDR3 consists of 16 residues. The trim removed 3 bases at V and 5 bases at J, leaving 6 bases unmatched. The CDR3 sequence is CASSEELSGGDNEQFF. The CDR3 nucleotides are TGTGCCAGCAGTGAGGAGCTTAGCGGGGGGGACAATGAGCAGTTCTTC.

This chain uses TRBV19 with TRBJ1-2; no clear D gene. CDR1 is LNHDA and CDR2 is SQIVND in the germline V gene (reference sequence). Trimming removed 2 bases at V and 0 bases at J, with 10 bases between. The CDR3 extends over 15 amino acids. This chain's CDR3 is CASSIIRDPNYGYTF. CDR3 coding DNA: TGTGCCAGTAGTATAATCCGGGATCCTAACTATGGCTACACCTTC.

The CDR3 region is CASSTRVTGVSYEQYF. CDR3 in DNA: TGTGCCAGCAGCACCCGAGTGACAGGGGTATCCTACGAGCAGTACTTC. The chain combines TRBV27 with TRBJ2-7; 8 bases are a match to TRBD1. Trimming cost V 6 bases and J 1 base; bases outside gene matches: 11. Germline V gives CDR1 MNHEY, CDR2 SMNVEV (reference sequence). This CDR3 spans 16 amino acids.

The chain uses TRBV29-1 and TRBJ1-5, with 7 bases that match TRBD1. After removal of 2 bases from V and 4 bases from J, the junction contained 5 bases not matched to a gene. This CDR3 has 14 amino acids. CDR1 and CDR2 from the germline V gene are SQVTM and ANQGSEA. CDR3 loop: CSVERDRENQPQHF. The CDR3 coding sequence is TGCAGCGTTGAACGTGACAGGGAGAATCAGCCCCAGCATTTT.

This clone appeared once. V and J are TRBV6-5 and TRBJ2-2, with TRBD2 matching over 8 bases. Looked up from germline, CDR1 is MNHEY and CDR2 is SVGAGI. The CDR3 sequence is 16 residues long. The J segment lost 7 bases and the V segment lost 0 bases, leaving 7 bases of the junction unmatched. The DNA of the CDR3 is TGTGCCAGCAGTTACTCAACGGGGGGGCCGGGCGGGGAGCTGTTTTTT. Residues: CASSYSTGGPGGELFF.

This chain connects TRBV29-1 to TRBJ2-2; TRBD1 might be the D (5 bases). The CDR3 length is 17 residues. Trimming removed 5 bases at V and 3 bases at J, with 22 bases between. From germline, CDR1 is SQVTM and CDR2 ANQGSEA. The CDR3 reads CSVFDGPRAGYTGELFF. The DNA of the CDR3 is TGCAGCGTTTTCGATGGCCCACGGGCAGGGTACACCGGGGAGCTGTTTTTT.

The CDR3 protein is CASSVGEKETQYF. The CDR3 DNA follows: TGTGCCAGCAGCGTCGGAGAAAAAGAGACCCAGTACTTC. The rearrangement joins TRBV9 to TRBJ2-5; D ambiguous. Trimming shortened V by 2 bases and J by 3 bases, and 8 bases separated the two germline ends. CDR3 length: 13 amino acids. The germline CDR1 and CDR2 sequences are SGDLS and YYNGEE.

V usage is TRBV18 and J usage is TRBJ2-7; no clear D gene. This CDR3 is built from 12 residues. V shed 4 bases and J shed 7 bases, with 11 bases lying between them. Germline lookup yields CDR1 KGHSH and CDR2 LQKENI. CDR3 DNA sequence: TGTGCCAGCTCACTCGTTACGGGTGAGCAGTACGTC. It yields the protein CASSLVTGEQYV.

The V call is TRBV5-6, the J call TRBJ2-1; 7 nucleotides agree with TRBD1. CDR1 and CDR2 (germline): SGHDT, YYEEEE. This CDR3 is built from 15 residues. Trimming took 6 bases from V and 4 from J; bases not matched to a gene: 10. Written as DNA, the CDR3 is TGTGCCAGCATCTCCCTGCCAGGGGGTTACAATGAGCAGTTCTTC. Protein sequence: CASISLPGGYNEQFF.

V and J are TRBV4-3 and TRBJ2-1; 9 bases agree with TRBD1. From germline, CDR1 is LGHNA and CDR2 YSLEER. J lost 2 bases, V lost 1 base, and 3 bases had no gene match. This CDR3 comprises 16 residues. This CDR3 reads CASSQGGTGPYNEQFF. DNA of the CDR3: TGCGCCAGCAGCCAAGGCGGGACAGGGCCCTACAATGAGCAGTTCTTC.

This chain uses TRBV29-1 with TRBJ2-7, with D possibly matching TRBD1 (6 bases). This CDR3 comprises 12 residues. CDR1 is SQVTM, CDR2 ANQGSEA, per germline. Deletions cut 6 bases from V and 2 bases from J, with 11 bases between. DNA for the CDR3: TGCAGCGTCGGGACACCGACCTACGAGCAGTACTTC. Translated, it gives CSVGTPTYEQYF.

The chain has TRBV27 and TRBJ1-4, with 7 positions matching TRBD1. This CDR3 is built from 14 residues. Looked up from germline, CDR1 is MNHEY and CDR2 is SMNVEV (reference sequence). Unmatched junction bases numbered 3, after V lost 6 bases and J lost 2 bases. CDR3 coding DNA: TGTGCCAGCAGCCAGGGACAGACTAATGAAAAACTGTTTTTT. Protein sequence: CASSQGQTNEKLFF.

V and J are TRBV27 and TRBJ1-2; perhaps TRBD1 as D (5 bases). The CDR3 has 11 amino acids. Trimming shortened V by 6 bases and J by 8 bases, and 10 bases separated the two germline ends. CDR1 MNHEY and CDR2 SMNVEV come from the germline V gene (reference sequence). CDR3 protein: CASRGREGYTF. CDR3 coding DNA: TGTGCCAGCAGGGGACGGGAGGGCTACACCTTC.

The DNA of the CDR3 is TGCGCCAGCAGCCAAGAGGCTGATTTTTATAGCAATCAGCCCCAGCATTTT. Its translation: CASSQEADFYSNQPQHF. The chain is built from TRBV4-1 and TRBJ1-5; D gene unclear. CDR1 is MGHRA and CDR2 is YSYEKL in the germline V gene. V lost 0 bases and J lost 0, with 12 bases in between. The CDR3 is 17 residues long.

The V call is TRBV19, the J call TRBJ2-6; D is perhaps TRBD1 (6 bases). Germline V gene data show CDR1 as LNHDA and CDR2 as SQIVND (reference sequence). Trimming pared 6 bases from V and 0 bases from J, leaving 24 bases between. The CDR3 sequence is 20 residues long. The CDR3: CASSGQWSNFGISGANVLTF. The CDR3 DNA reads as TGTGCCAGTAGCGGACAGTGGAGTAATTTTGGGATCTCTGGGGCCAACGTCCTGACTTTC.

The chain combines TRBV27 with TRBJ1-5, with D maybe TRBD1 (5 bases). V lost 3 bases and J lost 5, with 14 bases in between. In germline, CDR1 is MNHEY, CDR2 SMNVEV (reference sequence). The CDR3 has 15 residues. The CDR3 loop is CASSFQGPGYQPQHF. In DNA, the CDR3 is TGTGCCAGCAGTTTTCAGGGCCCGGGTTATCAGCCCCAGCATTTT.

The chain recombines TRBV7-6 with TRBJ1-2; TRBD1 matches at 12 bases. CDR1 is SGHVS and CDR2 is FNYEAQ in the germline V gene. The CDR3 runs 15 residues. J was trimmed by 4 bases and V by 5 bases; bases with no gene match: 5. CDR3 sequence: CASSPRDRGLYGYTF. In DNA form, the CDR3 reads TGTGCCAGCAGCCCGCGGGACAGGGGGCTCTATGGCTACACCTTC.

This clone has only one observation. The genes are TRBV7-8 and TRBJ2-3; D remains ambiguous. Trimming left V 3 bases short and J 4 bases short, with 11 bases between. CDR1 and CDR2 (germline): SGHVS, FQNEAQ. CDR3 length: 14 residues. CDR3 loop: CASSFDKLADTQYF. The DNA for the CDR3 is TGTGCCAGCAGCTTTGACAAATTAGCAGATACGCAGTATTTT.

This CDR3 is CASRPRDRTTDTQYF. In DNA form, the CDR3 reads TGTGCCAGCAGACCCCGGGACAGGACCACAGATACGCAGTATTTT. The chain has TRBV6-1 and TRBJ2-3, with 8 positions matching TRBD1. V was pared by 6 bases and J by 2 bases, with 7 bases of the junction left unmatched. Germline V gives CDR1 MNHNS, CDR2 SASEGT. The length of the CDR3 is 15 residues.

V usage is TRBV5-8 and J usage is TRBJ2-1, with TRBD1 identical over 9 bases. Germline values: CDR1 SGHTS, CDR2 YDEGEE. The V gene end was trimmed by 5 bases and the J gene end by 3 bases; junction bases not matched to a gene: 9. There are 16 residues in the CDR3. The CDR3 loop is CASRTWTGVLYNEQFF. In DNA, the CDR3 is TGTGCCAGCAGGACGTGGACAGGGGTCCTCTACAATGAGCAGTTCTTC.

This rearrangement joins TRBV7-9 to TRBJ2-1; D unclear. This CDR3 contains 16 residues. Germline V CDR1 and CDR2: SEHNR, FQNEAQ (reference sequence). Trimming cost V 3 bases and J 1 base, with 13 bases left between them. CDR3 sequence: CASSLPRHESYNEQFF. Here the CDR3 DNA reads TGTGCCAGCAGCTTGCCAAGACACGAGTCCTACAATGAGCAGTTCTTC.

The rearrangement links TRBV27 to TRBJ2-7; 11 positions match TRBD1. This CDR3 spans 15 amino acids. In germline, CDR1 is MNHEY, CDR2 SMNVEV (reference sequence). J lost 4 bases, V lost 2 bases, and 4 bases had no gene match. The CDR3 DNA follows: TGTGCCAGCAGTTTACGGGACAGGGGGGAATACGAGCAGTACTTC. Its translation is CASSLRDRGEYEQYF.

Only one count was recorded for this clone. The chain is built from TRBV5-8 and TRBJ2-5; TRBD1 aligns across 11 bases. Germline V gene data show CDR1 as SGHTS and CDR2 as YDEGEE. This CDR3 is 14 amino acids long. V was pared by 3 bases and J by 5 bases, with 3 bases of the junction left unmatched. The CDR3 spells CASSWTGGGETQYF. The CDR3 DNA reads TGTGCCAGCAGCTGGACAGGGGGCGGGGAGACCCAGTACTTC.